This T cell receptor (beta chain) was recovered during a study of T cell responses to AZD1222 COVID-19 vaccine. The study's findings and limits: The study identified only five to seven AZD1222 recipients as seropositive at baseline. A reported finding is that nearly half of spike-specific TCRs target unmutated variant regions. There were mostly white British donors and more females than males, and clonal diversity was possibly underestimated.

V was shortened by 2 bases and J by 7 bases, with 12 bases between the two germline ends. CDR3 size: 15 residues. Germline-derived CDR1 and CDR2 are LGHNA and YNFKEQ. As regards this clone: What it binds is unknown.

The table came from immunoSEQ multiplex PCR; TCRdb's copy has only in-frame clones and leaves some out. The sample gives about 140,000 clones, 80% to 95% of which show up once; under 4.5% is in the top ten. The sequence was collected from an adult who received the AZD1222 COVID-19 vaccine. V gene TRBV4-2 combines with J gene TRBJ1-6; possible D gene TRBD1, 5 bases. This sample comprised peripheral blood, obtained 28 days after the second AZD1222 dose. CDR3 sequence: CASSQKTGENSPLHF. As DNA, the CDR3 is TGTGCCAGCAGCCAAAAAACAGGAGAAAATTCACCCCTCCACTTT.